Sequencing of this T cell receptor (beta chain) was carried out in a study of identical twins (dated by TCRdb to the mid-2010s). Describing the broader study: To test whether fetal clonotypes persist, this study deep-sequenced TCR alpha and beta repertoires from monozygotic twins, from unrelated adults of various ages, and from cord blood. Replicate twin experiments were performed at different times using different library preparation protocols to rule out contamination. Paper-wide results and their limitations: Abundant cord blood beta clonotypes carried fewer insertions; young adult naive repertoires showed a weaker similar trend, while memory repertoires showed none. Because the same donors could not be followed over many years, conclusions were based on cross-sectional statistical analysis. Out-of-frame TCR alpha sequences shared between twins showed an excess of low generation-probability sequences compared with coincidental sharing between unrelated individuals. In beta out-of-frame sequences, excess twin sharing was weaker, because having fewer shared sequences lowered the signal-to-noise ratio. Recombination models systematically underestimated out-of-frame TCR alpha sharing in monozygotic twins but agreed with sharing between unrelated individuals. Invariant T cells such as MAIT and iNKT could partly confound zero-insertion analyses, though diverse VJ usage argued against this for most clonotypes.

Library preparation employed 5' RACE. TCRdb shows the sequencer as Illumina HiSeq 2000. A universal primer binding site was introduced by template switching, and a unique molecular identifier was present in the final cDNA, enabling accurate counting of TCR cDNA molecules. First-strand cDNA for TCR alpha and beta chains was synthesized from specific primers in the conserved constant-segment region. Each cDNA library was double barcoded, with a SMART-Mk sample barcode plus Illumina barcodes, to control for contamination. TruSeq adapter sequences and Illumina sample barcodes were added in two successive PCR steps. TCR alpha and beta cDNA libraries were sequenced on the Illumina HiSeq platform with custom primers. Turning to the authors' computational methods: Raw reads were processed with MiGEC to extract unique molecular identifiers, and MiXCR was used to determine CDR3 positions. Recombination models were inferred per individual with the repgenHMM and IGoR tools using an EM algorithm. The analysis of shared clonotypes was done with the tcR package in R, with sharing normalized by the product of cloneset sizes. Out-of-frame nonproductive sequences were analyzed to study raw recombination free of thymic and clonal selection effects. TCRdb itself trimmed the public reads at Q25 with fastp, ran MiXCR and retained productive beta chains. A single entry per CDR3 protein holds the most common genes and DNA from its merged rows. These V and J calls originate from TCRdb's pipeline instead of the authors' own analysis. The table for this sample lists around 240,000 distinct CDR3 sequences; 8% to 11% of them were counted only once. In total, the top ten clones hold roughly 10% of the sample.

All donors were healthy Caucasians. Miltenyi CD45RO+ enrichment and human naive T-cell isolation kits were used to isolate memory (CD45RO+) and naive T cells from PBMC. Compared with germline, V lacks 3 bases and J lacks 3 bases; bases without a gene match: 3. As encoded in the germline V gene (reference sequence), CDR1 is DFQATT while CDR2 is SNEGSKA. CDR3 length: 14 amino acids, cysteine to phenylalanine. The read is trimmed to its CDR3 DNA, 42 bases read in frame from base 1. Comments on this clonotype: Its antigen remains unidentified. Qualities for individual bases were not recorded, and no much larger clone is one base off.

The rearranged chain carries TRBV20-1 and TRBJ2-4; 9 nucleotides in the junction match TRBD1. Sequenced material: memory T cells sorted from blood. The sample's cell subset or site label, in plain terms: CD45RO+ enriched T cells. The TCR sequence derives from a man aged 50-60 years in good health. The CDR3 corresponds to CSARGQGNKNIQYF. The nucleotide sequence reads TGCAGTGCTAGGGGACAGGGAAACAAAAACATTCAGTACTTC.